The 20 T cell receptor beta chains listed next were all sequenced from one sample in a study of blood T cell repertoires in COVID-19. The table came from immunoSEQ multiplex PCR; TCRdb's copy has only in-frame clones and leaves some out. The sample yields about 71,000 clones, 90% seen once. What was sequenced was peripheral blood. These receptors originate from a woman between 18 and 29 years old with acute or convalescent COVID-19.

The chain combines TRBV25-1 with TRBJ1-4; 8 bases map to TRBD1. Germline loops: CDR1 MGHDK, CDR2 SYGVNS. V shed 10 bases, J shed 5 bases, and the junction held 6 bases outside the gene matches. The CDR3 extends over 13 amino acids. CDR3 nucleotide sequence: TGTGCCACAAAACAGGGGGACAATGAAAAACTGTTTTTT. Protein sequence: CATKQGDNEKLFF.

This clone has only one observation. The J gene is TRBJ1-3, the V gene TRBV7-8; D not resolved. Deletions cut 5 bases from V and 2 bases from J, with 10 bases between. The V gene's germline CDR1 is SGHVS and CDR2 FQNEAQ. The CDR3 has 14 residues. This chain's CDR3 is CASSLSPTGNTIYF. CDR3 bases: TGTGCCAGCAGCCTGTCGCCTACTGGAAACACCATATATTTT.

This chain links TRBV2 with TRBJ2-1, with TRBD1 identical over 9 bases. Germline trimming cut 6 bases from V and 8 bases from J; bases unmatched to any gene: 5. The CDR3 runs to 13 residues. Germline lookup yields CDR1 SNHLY and CDR2 FYNNEI. The CDR3 DNA reads TGTGCCAGCAGGATGGGACAGGGTTATGAGCAGTTCTTC. Translated: CASRMGQGYEQFF. Drawing the rest from reference TRBV2 and TRBJ2-1, the complete variable domain is EPEVTQTPSHQVTQMGQEVILRCVPISNHLYFYWYRQILGQKVEFLVSFYNNEISEKSEIFDDQFSVERPDGSNFTLKIRSTKLEDSAMYFCASRMGQGYEQFFGPGTRLTVL.

The chain recombines TRBV5-1 with TRBJ2-2; D is undetermined. The CDR3 has 12 amino acids. The ends were cut back, 5 bases at V and 3 bases at J, with 5 bases in the middle. Germline CDR1 is SGHRS and CDR2 is YFSETQ. The CDR3 is CASREYTGELFF. The CDR3 region has the DNA TGCGCCAGCAGGGAGTACACCGGGGAGCTGTTTTTT.

Here the CDR3 DNA reads TGCGCCAGCAGCTTGGGGGACAGGGGGGTTACTGAAGCTTTCTTT. As protein: CASSLGDRGVTEAFF. The chain employs TRBV5-1 and TRBJ1-1; the match to TRBD1 covers 11 bases. V lost 0 bases to trimming and J lost 5 bases; unmatched junction nucleotides: 3. This CDR3 spans 15 amino acids. Germline V gives CDR1 SGHRS, CDR2 YFSETQ.

CDR3 sequence reads: CATSPDSSNQPQHF. The CDR3 DNA follows: TGTGCCACCAGCCCAGACAGCTCCAATCAGCCCCAGCATTTT. The V call is TRBV15, the J call TRBJ1-5; D perhaps matches TRBD1 (5 bases). This CDR3 has 14 amino acids. CDR1 LNHNV and CDR2 YYDKDF come from the germline V gene (reference sequence). V lost 5 bases and J lost 3, with 11 bases in between.

The rearrangement links TRBV28 to TRBJ2-5, with 7 bases matching TRBD1. Losses at the gene ends were 3 bases for V and 4 bases for J; bases not matched to a gene: 14. Germline assignment: CDR1 MDHEN and CDR2 SYDVKM. The CDR3 is 17 residues long. Here the CDR3 reads CASSFQVGSWDRETQYF. CDR3 DNA sequence: TGTGCCAGCAGTTTTCAGGTCGGGTCTTGGGACAGAGAGACCCAGTACTTC.

The chain is built from TRBV27 and TRBJ2-1, with 7 bases matching TRBD2. Germline-derived CDR1 and CDR2 are MNHEY and SMNVEV (reference sequence). V was clipped by 7 bases and J by 3 bases; unmatched bases: 0. There are 12 residues in the CDR3. In DNA, the CDR3 is TGTGCCAGCACTAGCGGCTACAATGAGCAGTTCTTC. Its protein is CASTSGYNEQFF.

The CDR3 loop reads CASSRTGGNEKLFF. CDR3 coding DNA: TGTGCCAGCAGTAGGACAGGGGGGAATGAAAAACTGTTTTTT. The chain joins TRBV25-1 to TRBJ1-4; 10 nucleotides align to TRBD1. J was trimmed by 5 bases and V by 5 bases; bases with no gene match: 2. Germline V gives CDR1 MGHDK, CDR2 SYGVNS. The CDR3 is made up of 14 amino acids.

This clone has only one observation. The genes are TRBV11-3 and TRBJ2-5, with TRBD2 identical over 7 bases. J gave up 5 bases and V 5 bases, and 5 bases lay outside the gene matches. CDR1 and CDR2 from the germline V gene are SGHNT and YENEEA. There are 13 residues in the CDR3. CDR3 in DNA: TGTGCCAGCAGCCCCCGGGGGGTTGAGACCCAGTACTTC. Protein sequence: CASSPRGVETQYF.

J is TRBJ1-4 and V is TRBV28; 7 bases line up with TRBD1. Trimming at V came to 4 bases and at J to 0 bases, leaving 17 bases not matched to a gene. The CDR3 sequence is 20 residues long. Germline CDR1 reads MDHEN; CDR2 reads SYDVKM. As DNA, the CDR3 is TGTGCCAGCAGTTCAACCCACGGACAGGCGGGAAACCCAACTAATGAAAAACTGTTTTTT. It encodes CASSSTHGQAGNPTNEKLFF.

The gene calls are TRBV18 and TRBJ1-1, with TRBD1 matching over 7 bases. V lost 3 bases to trimming and J lost 8 bases; unmatched junction nucleotides: 18. In germline, CDR1 is KGHSH, CDR2 LQKENI. This CDR3 comprises 17 residues. The CDR3 sequence: CASSPLNTGTVKAEAFF. CDR3 nucleotide sequence: TGTGCCAGCTCACCGCTAAATACCGGGACAGTCAAAGCCGAAGCTTTCTTT.

This clone was observed a few times. V and J are TRBV29-1 and TRBJ2-1; D gene uncertain. CDR3 length: 12 residues. V lost 4 bases, J lost 11 bases, and 15 bases lay in between. CDR1 and CDR2 from the germline V gene are SQVTM and ANQGSEA. The DNA of the CDR3 is TGCAGCGTTGGAAGCCCAACCTCCCAGCAGTTCTTC. Translated: CSVGSPTSQQFF.

This rearrangement joins TRBV9 to TRBJ1-4; tentative D call: TRBD1 (6 bases). From germline, CDR1 is SGDLS and CDR2 YYNGEE. The CDR3 length is 15 residues. The ends were cut back, 3 bases at V and 7 bases at J, with 16 bases in the middle. CDR3 bases: TGTGCCAGCAGCGCCTACGGGACAAGGGGTGAAAAACTGTTTTTT. It translates to CASSAYGTRGEKLFF.

The J gene is TRBJ2-7, the V gene TRBV6-5, with 9 positions matching TRBD1. Germline CDR1 MNHEY, CDR2 SVGAGI. This CDR3 is built from 13 residues. Losses at the gene ends were 7 bases for V and 3 bases for J; bases not matched to a gene: 4. CDR3 coding DNA: TGTGCCAGCAAGGAGGACAGGGGCTACGAGCAGTACTTC. Its protein product is CASKEDRGYEQYF.

The chain carries TRBV29-1 and TRBJ1-5, with D possibly being TRBD1 (6 bases). Germline CDR1 SQVTM, CDR2 ANQGSEA. The V end lost 5 bases, the J end lost 4 bases, and 12 bases lay between the germline ends. The CDR3 is 13 amino acids. CDR3 protein: CSVQDSKNQPQHF. In nucleotides, the CDR3 is TGCAGCGTTCAGGACAGCAAGAATCAGCCCCAGCATTTT. The full variable domain, completed using reference TRBV29-1 and TRBJ1-5, is SAVISQKPSRDICQRGTSLTIQCQVDSQVTMMFWYRQQPGQSLTLIATANQGSEATYESGFVIDKFPISRPNLTFSTLTVSNMSPEDSSIYLCSVQDSKNQPQHFGDGTRLSIL.

This rearrangement joins TRBV5-4 to TRBJ2-7, with TRBD1 identical over 7 bases. Per the germline V gene, CDR1 is SGHNT and CDR2 is YYREEE (reference sequence). V was clipped by 0 bases and J by 5 bases; unmatched bases: 2. The CDR3 contains 13 residues. Here the CDR3 DNA reads TGTGCCAGCAGCTTGGACAGGGGCCACGAGCAGTACTTC. It encodes CASSLDRGHEQYF.

V usage is TRBV18 and J usage is TRBJ1-1, with D perhaps TRBD1 (6 bases). V lost 3 bases, J lost 0 bases, and 8 bases lay in between. The CDR3 contains 14 residues. The germline V gene encodes CDR1 KGHSH and CDR2 LQKENI. The CDR3 reads CASSPQGLNTEAFF. For the CDR3, the DNA is TGTGCCAGCTCACCCCAGGGGTTGAACACTGAAGCTTTCTTT. Supplemented by reference TRBV18 and TRBJ1-1, the full variable domain reads NAGVMQNPRHLVRRRGQEARLRCSPMKGHSHVYWYRQLPEEGLKFMVYLQKENIIDESGMPKERFSAEFPKEGPSILRIQQVVRGDSAAYFCASSPQGLNTEAFFGQGTRLTVV.

In its sample, this clone was seen a few times. The chain uses TRBV21-1 and TRBJ1-3; no DNA check was done on the table's D call, TRBD1. TRBV21-1 is a pseudogene locus. The CDR3 runs 17 residues. CDR3 loop: CASSKRQGAMGGNTIYF. In nucleotides, the CDR3 is TGTGCCAGCAGCAAAAGGCAGGGGGCAATGGGGGGAAACACCATATATTTT.

The chain carries TRBV27 and TRBJ2-7, with D maybe TRBD2 (5 bases). The length of the CDR3 is 15 residues. The germline gives CDR1 MNHEY, CDR2 SMNVEV (reference sequence). The V end lost 0 bases, the J end lost 2 bases, and 11 bases lay between the germline ends. The CDR3 region has the DNA TGTGCCAGCAGTTTATCCCACGGGGAAGCCTACGAGCAGTACTTC. Its protein product is CASSLSHGEAYEQYF.